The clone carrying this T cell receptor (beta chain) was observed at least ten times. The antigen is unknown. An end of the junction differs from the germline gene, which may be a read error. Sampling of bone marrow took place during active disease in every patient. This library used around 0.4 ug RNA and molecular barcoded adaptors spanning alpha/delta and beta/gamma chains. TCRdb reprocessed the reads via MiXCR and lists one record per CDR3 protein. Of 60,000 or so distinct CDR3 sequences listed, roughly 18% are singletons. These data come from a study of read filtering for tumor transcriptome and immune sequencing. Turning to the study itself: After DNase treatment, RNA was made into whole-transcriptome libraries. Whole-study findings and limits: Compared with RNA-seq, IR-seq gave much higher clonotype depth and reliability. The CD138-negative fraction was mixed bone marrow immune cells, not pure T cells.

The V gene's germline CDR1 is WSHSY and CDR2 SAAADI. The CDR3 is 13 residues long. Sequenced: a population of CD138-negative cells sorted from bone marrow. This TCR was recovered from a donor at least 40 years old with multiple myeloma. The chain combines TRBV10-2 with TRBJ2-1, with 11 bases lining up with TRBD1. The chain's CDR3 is CVSGTGGYNEQFF. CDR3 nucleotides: TGCGTCAGCGGGACAGGGGGTTACAATGAGCAGTTCTTC.